The clone carrying this TCR beta chain has just one count. This sample was included in a study of shared clonotypes between healthy human individuals. Germline values: CDR1 SGHRS, CDR2 YFSETQ. The V gene lost 0 bases and the J gene lost 2 bases, with 10 bases spanning the gap. The CDR3 has 15 amino acids. TCRdb's copy holds only in-frame clones and misses some; the assay was immunoSEQ multiplex PCR. The sample records about 1.1 million clones, around 82% being singletons. The specimen was memory CD4+ T cells from PBMCs. The subset is: CD45RA-negative fraction. This clonotype was obtained from a man younger than 30 in good health. Some clones in this sample may be carry-over from other donors' samples. This sequence joins TRBV5-1 and TRBJ2-3; a weak D match, TRBD1 (5 bases). The CDR3 nucleotides read TGCGCCAGCAGCTTGGGGCAGGGTCTCACAGATACGCAGTATTTT. Protein sequence: CASSLGQGLTDTQYF.